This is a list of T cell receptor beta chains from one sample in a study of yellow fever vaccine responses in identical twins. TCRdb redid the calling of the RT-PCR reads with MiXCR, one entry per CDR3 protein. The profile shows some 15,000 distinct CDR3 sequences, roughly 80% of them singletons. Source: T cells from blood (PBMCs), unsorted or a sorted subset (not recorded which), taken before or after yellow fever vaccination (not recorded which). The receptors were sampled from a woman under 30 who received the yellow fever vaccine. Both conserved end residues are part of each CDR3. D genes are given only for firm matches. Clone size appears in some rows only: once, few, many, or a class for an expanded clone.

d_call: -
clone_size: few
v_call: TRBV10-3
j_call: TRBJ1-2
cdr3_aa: CAISESKGPIYGYTF
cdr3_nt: TGTGCCATCAGTGAGTCTAAGGGGCCTATTTATGGCTACACCTTC

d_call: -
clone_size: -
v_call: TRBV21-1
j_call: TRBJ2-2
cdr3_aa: CASSKEAATGELFF
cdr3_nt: TGTGCCAGCAGCAAAGAGGCGGCCACCGGGGAGCTGTTTTTT

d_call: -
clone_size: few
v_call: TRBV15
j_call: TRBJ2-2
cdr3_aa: CATSSSETGELFF
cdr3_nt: TGTGCCACCAGTAGCAGTGAAACCGGGGAGCTGTTTTTT

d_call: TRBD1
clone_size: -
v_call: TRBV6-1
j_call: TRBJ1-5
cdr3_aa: CASTARDRRNQPQHF
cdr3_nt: TGTGCAAGCACCGCCCGGGACAGACGGAATCAGCCCCAGCATTTT

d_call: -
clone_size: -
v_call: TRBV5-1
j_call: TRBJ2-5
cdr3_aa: CASSLSTGRETQYF
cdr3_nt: TGCGCCAGCAGCTTGTCGACGGGGAGGGAGACCCAGTACTTC

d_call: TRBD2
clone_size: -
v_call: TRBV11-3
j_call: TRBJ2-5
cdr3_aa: CATLAGQETQYF
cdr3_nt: TGTGCCACCCTAGCGGGACAAGAGACCCAGTACTTC

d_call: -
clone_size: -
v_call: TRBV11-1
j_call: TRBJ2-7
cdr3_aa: CASSGLTGSSYEQYF
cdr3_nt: TGTGCCAGCAGCGGACTTACAGGTAGCTCCTACGAGCAGTACTTC

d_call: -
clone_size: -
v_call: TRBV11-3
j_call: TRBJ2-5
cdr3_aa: CASGQPRVAETQYF
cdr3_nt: TGTGCCAGCGGCCAACCAAGGGTGGCAGAGACCCAGTACTTC

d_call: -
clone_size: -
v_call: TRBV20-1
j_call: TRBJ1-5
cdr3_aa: CSASLAGVNQPQHF
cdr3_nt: TGCAGTGCTAGCCTGGCAGGTGTCAATCAGCCCCAGCATTTT

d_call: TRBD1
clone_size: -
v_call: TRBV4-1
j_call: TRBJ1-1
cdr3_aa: CASSQVQNRGYTEAFF
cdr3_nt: TGCGCCAGCAGCCAAGTTCAGAACAGGGGGTACACTGAAGCTTTCTTT

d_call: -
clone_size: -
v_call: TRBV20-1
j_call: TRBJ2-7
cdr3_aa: CSARSWVTYEQYF
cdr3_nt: TGCAGTGCTAGGTCTTGGGTTACCTACGAGCAGTACTTC

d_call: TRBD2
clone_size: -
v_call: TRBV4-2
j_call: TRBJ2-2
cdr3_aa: CASSQDIAGGPTGELFF
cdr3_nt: TGTGCCAGCAGCCAAGATATCGCGGGAGGGCCAACCGGGGAGCTGTTTTTT

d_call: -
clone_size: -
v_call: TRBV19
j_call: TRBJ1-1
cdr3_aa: CASSHQFSEAFF
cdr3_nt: TGTGCCAGTAGTCATCAATTCTCTGAAGCTTTCTTT

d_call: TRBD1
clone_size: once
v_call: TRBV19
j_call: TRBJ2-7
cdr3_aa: CASSISGDRGYEQYF
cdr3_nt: TGTGCCAGTAGTATCTCCGGCGACAGGGGCTACGAGCAGTACTTC

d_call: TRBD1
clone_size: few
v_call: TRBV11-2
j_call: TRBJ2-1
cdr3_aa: CASSFHRGSSYNEQFF
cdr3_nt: TGTGCCAGCAGCTTTCACAGGGGGAGCTCCTACAATGAGCAGTTCTTC

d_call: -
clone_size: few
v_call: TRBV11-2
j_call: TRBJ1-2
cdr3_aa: CASSLGVVPRLYGYTF
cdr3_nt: TGTGCCAGCAGCTTAGGAGTAGTGCCCCGCCTATATGGCTACACCTTC

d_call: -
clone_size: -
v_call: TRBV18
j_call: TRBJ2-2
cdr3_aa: CASSSQGEAGELFF
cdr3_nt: TGTGCCAGCTCATCCCAGGGTGAGGCCGGGGAGCTTTTTTTT

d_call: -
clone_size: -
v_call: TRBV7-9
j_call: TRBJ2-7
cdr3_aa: CASSLGFFSEQYF
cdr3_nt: TGTGCCAGCAGCTTAGGATTTTTTTCCGAGCAGTACTTC

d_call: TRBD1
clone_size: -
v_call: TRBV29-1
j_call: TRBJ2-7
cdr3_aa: CSVGTGVGYEQYF
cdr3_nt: TGCAGCGTCGGGACAGGGGTTGGCTACGAGCAGTACTTC

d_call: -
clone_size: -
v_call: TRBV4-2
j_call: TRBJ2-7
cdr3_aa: CASSQGVEQYF
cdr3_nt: TGTGCCAGCAGCCAAGGTGTAGAGCAGTACTTC

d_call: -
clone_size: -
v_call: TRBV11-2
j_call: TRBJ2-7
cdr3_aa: CASSLEGAFDYEQYF
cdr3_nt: TGTGCCAGCAGCTTGGAGGGAGCCTTCGACTACGAGCAGTACTTC

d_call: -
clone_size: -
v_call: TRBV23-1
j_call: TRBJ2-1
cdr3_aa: CASSLLDHHQEQFF
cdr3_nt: TGCGCCAGCAGTCTGCTAGATCATCATCAGGAGCAGTTCTTC

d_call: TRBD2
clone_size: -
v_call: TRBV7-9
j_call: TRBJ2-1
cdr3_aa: CASSFLLAGERGEQFF
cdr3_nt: TGTGCCAGCAGCTTCCTACTAGCGGGGGAGAGGGGTGAGCAGTTCTTC

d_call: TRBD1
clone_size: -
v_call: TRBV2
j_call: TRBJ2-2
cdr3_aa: CASKGTGGQNTGELFF
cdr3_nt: TGTGCCAGCAAAGGGACAGGGGGCCAGAACACCGGGGAGCTGTTTTTT

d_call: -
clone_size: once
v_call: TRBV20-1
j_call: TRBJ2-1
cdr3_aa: CSARSLEGEVYNEQFF
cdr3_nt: TGCAGTGCTAGATCCCTAGAGGGAGAGGTCTACAATGAGCAGTTCTTC

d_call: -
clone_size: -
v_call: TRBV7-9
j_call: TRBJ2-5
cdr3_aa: CASSLAVKATQETQYF
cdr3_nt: TGTGCCAGCAGCTTAGCGGTAAAGGCTACCCAAGAGACCCAGTACTTC

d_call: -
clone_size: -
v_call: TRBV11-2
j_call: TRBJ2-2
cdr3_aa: CASSSPGPNTGELFF
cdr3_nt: TGTGCCAGCAGCTCCCCTGGGCCCAACACCGGGGAGCTGTTTTTT

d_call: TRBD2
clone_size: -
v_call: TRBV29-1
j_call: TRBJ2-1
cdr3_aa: CSVDRSGMGNEQFF
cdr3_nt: TGCAGCGTAGATCGTAGCGGGATGGGCAATGAGCAGTTCTTC

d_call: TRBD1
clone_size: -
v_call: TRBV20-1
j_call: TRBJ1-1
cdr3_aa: CSAPGQVNTEAFF
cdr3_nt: TGCAGTGCCCCGGGACAGGTAAACACTGAAGCTTTCTTT

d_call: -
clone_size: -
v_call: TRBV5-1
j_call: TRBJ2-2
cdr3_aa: CASSFGTPVQGPYTGELFF
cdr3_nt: TGCGCCAGCAGCTTCGGAACACCGGTACAGGGTCCTTACACCGGGGAGCTGTTTTTT

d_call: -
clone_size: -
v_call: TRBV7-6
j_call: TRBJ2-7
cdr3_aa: CASSLDTGYEQYF
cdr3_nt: TGTGCCAGCAGCTTAGATACTGGCTACGAGCAGTACTTC

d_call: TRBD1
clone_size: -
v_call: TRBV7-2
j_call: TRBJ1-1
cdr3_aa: CASIKDRVNTEAFF
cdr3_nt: TGTGCCAGCATTAAGGACAGGGTAAACACTGAAGCTTTCTTT

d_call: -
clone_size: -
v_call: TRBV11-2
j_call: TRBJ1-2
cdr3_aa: CASSADRLYGYTF
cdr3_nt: TGTGCCAGCAGCGCCGACAGGTTATATGGCTACACCTTC

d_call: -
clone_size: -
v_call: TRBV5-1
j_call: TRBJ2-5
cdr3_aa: CASSLTETQYF
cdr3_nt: TGCGCCAGCAGCTTGACGGAGACCCAGTACTTC

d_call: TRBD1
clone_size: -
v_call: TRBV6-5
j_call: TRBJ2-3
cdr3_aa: CASSYSPFYRGNTDTQYF
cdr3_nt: TGTGCCAGCAGTTACTCTCCCTTTTACAGGGGAAACACAGATACGCAGTATTTT

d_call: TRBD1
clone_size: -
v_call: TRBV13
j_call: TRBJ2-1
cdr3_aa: CASSRTGYNEQFF
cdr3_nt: TGTGCCAGCAGCCGGACAGGGTACAATGAGCAGTTCTTC

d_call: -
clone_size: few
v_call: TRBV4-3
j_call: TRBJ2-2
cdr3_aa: CASSQGPTGELFF
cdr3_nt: TGCGCCAGCAGCCAAGGTCCCACCGGGGAGCTGTTTTTT

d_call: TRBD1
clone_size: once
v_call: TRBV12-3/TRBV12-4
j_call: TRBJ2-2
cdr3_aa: CASSMRTGPGELFF
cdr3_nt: TGTGCCAGCAGTATGCGGACAGGGCCCGGGGAGCTGTTTTTT

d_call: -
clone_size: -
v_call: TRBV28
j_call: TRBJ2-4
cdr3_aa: CASHSGGLAKNIQYF
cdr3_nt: TGTGCCAGCCACAGCGGAGGACTAGCCAAAAACATTCAGTACTTC

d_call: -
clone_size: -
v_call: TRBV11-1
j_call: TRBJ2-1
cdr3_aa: CASSLRGALYNEQFF
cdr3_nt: TGTGCCAGCAGCTTACGGGGGGCACTTTACAATGAGCAGTTCTTC

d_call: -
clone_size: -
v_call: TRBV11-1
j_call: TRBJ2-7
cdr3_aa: CASSLGQSAVYEQYF
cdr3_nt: TGTGCCAGCAGCTTAGGTCAGAGTGCAGTATACGAGCAGTACTTC

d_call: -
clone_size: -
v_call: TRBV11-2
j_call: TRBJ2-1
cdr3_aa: CASSFSHNEQFF
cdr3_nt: TGTGCCAGCAGCTTTAGCCACAATGAGCAGTTCTTC

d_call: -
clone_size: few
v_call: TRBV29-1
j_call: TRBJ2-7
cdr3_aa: CSVLQYEQYF
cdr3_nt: TGCAGCGTCTTACAGTACGAGCAGTACTTC

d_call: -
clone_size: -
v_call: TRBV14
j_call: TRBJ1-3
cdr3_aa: CASSQDRPSNPNTIYF
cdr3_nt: TGTGCCAGCAGCCAAGATAGGCCTTCGAACCCAAACACCATATATTTT

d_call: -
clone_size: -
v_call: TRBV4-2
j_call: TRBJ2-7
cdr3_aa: CASSQEMEGGVHEQYF
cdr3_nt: TGTGCCAGCAGCCAAGAGATGGAGGGTGGCGTCCACGAGCAGTACTTC

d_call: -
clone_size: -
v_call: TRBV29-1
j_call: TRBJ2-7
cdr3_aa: CSVAQKYYEQYF
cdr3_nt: TGCAGCGTTGCCCAAAAATACTACGAGCAGTACTTC

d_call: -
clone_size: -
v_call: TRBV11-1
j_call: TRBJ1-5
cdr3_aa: CASSLGFGSQPQHF
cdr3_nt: TGTGCCAGCAGCTTAGGCTTTGGAAGTCAGCCCCAGCATTTT

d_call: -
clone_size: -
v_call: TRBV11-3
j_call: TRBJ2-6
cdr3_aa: CASRLDGIRANVLTF
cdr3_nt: TGTGCCAGCAGATTGGATGGTATAAGGGCCAACGTCCTGACTTTC

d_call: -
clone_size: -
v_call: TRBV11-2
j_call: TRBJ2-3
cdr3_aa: CASSWDSTDTQYF
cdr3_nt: TGTGCCAGCAGCTGGGACAGCACAGATACGCAGTATTTT

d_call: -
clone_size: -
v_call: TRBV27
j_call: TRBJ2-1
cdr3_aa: CASSLQGLYNEQFF
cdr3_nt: TGTGCCAGCAGTCTACAGGGCCTCTACAATGAGCAGTTCTTC

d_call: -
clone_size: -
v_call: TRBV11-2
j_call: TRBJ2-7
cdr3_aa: CASSLRALPGEQYF
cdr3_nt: TGTGCCAGCAGCTTAAGGGCCCTACCGGGCGAGCAGTACTTC

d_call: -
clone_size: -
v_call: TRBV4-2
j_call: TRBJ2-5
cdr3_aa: CASSQARGWVETQYF
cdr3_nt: TGTGCCAGCAGCCAAGCCCGGGGTTGGGTAGAGACCCAGTACTTC

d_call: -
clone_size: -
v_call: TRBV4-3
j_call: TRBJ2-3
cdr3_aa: CASSQELQRTDTQYF
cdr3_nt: TGCGCCAGCAGCCAAGAACTCCAGCGCACAGATACGCAGTATTTT

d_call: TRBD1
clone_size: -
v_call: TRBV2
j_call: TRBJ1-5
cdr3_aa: CASSSGQGAPQPQHF
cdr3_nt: TGTGCCAGCAGCTCGGGACAGGGGGCCCCTCAGCCCCAGCATTTT

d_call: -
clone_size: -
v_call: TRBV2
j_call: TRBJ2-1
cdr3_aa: CASSGGSLSYNEQFF
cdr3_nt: TGTGCCAGCAGTGGGGGGTCCCTTTCCTACAATGAGCAGTTCTTC